The 26 T cell receptor beta chains below all came from one sample that was sequenced in a study of molecular identifiers for immune sequencing clone quantification. TCRdb re-called the PCR reads through MiXCR, storing one row per CDR3 protein. The sample gives approximately 100,000 distinct CDR3 sequences, about 35% of which show up once; around 4.2% is in the top ten. The material sequenced was naive CD8+ T cells from blood, with Jurkat cell RNA spiked in. Subset: FACS-sorted CD8+CD4-CCR7+CD45RA+ naive T cells. The receptors originated from a human donor in good health. Some libraries in this study had Jurkat cell RNA spiked in.

Concerning this clonotype itself: The conserved phenylalanine or tryptophan normally closing the CDR3 is absent here, so this likely arose from a read error. The DNA is left out, because the CDR3 cannot be placed on it with certainty; the CDR3 is given as TCRdb lists it. The chain is built from TRBV29-1 and TRBJ2-3; the table's D call, TRBD1, was not checked against the DNA. Germline V gives CDR1 SQVTM, CDR2 ANQGSEA. A total of 14 residues make up the CDR3, ends included. The CDR3 is CSGIEGPTTDTQCI.

The rearrangement uses TRBV7-2 and TRBJ2-1, with 11 bases lining up with TRBD2. Germline V CDR1 and CDR2: SGHTA, FQGNSA. The CDR3 runs to 17 residues. V gave up 3 bases and J gave up 6 bases; unmatched junction bases: 10. For the CDR3, the DNA is TGTGCCAGCAGCTTTAAACAACTAGCGGGAGAAAGCAATGAGCAGTTCTTC. Encoded protein: CASSFKQLAGESNEQFF.

The genes are TRBV20-1 and TRBJ1-1; weak D call: TRBD1 (5 bases). The germline CDR1 and CDR2 sequences are DFQATT and SNEGSKA (reference sequence). This CDR3 region has 13 residues. V was shortened by 6 bases and J by 6 bases, with 17 bases between the two germline ends. In DNA, the CDR3 is TGCAGTGCCCGACCAGGGTATGACTCTGAAGCTTTCTTT. Amino acids: CSARPGYDSEAFF.

Comments on this clonotype: Just one base apart from a much larger clone, this may be a read error. This chain uses TRBV4-3 with TRBJ2-7, with D hard to call. Germline V gene sequence: CDR1 LGHNA, CDR2 YSLEER. The CDR3 has 13 amino acids. The CDR3 loop is CASSHRYSYEQCF. The CDR3 coding sequence is TGCGCCAGCAGCCACCGTTACTCCTACGAGCAGTGCTTC.

This clonotype has a handful of counts. The chain employs TRBV6-1 and TRBJ2-5; D call uncertain. CDR3 length: 14 residues. Germline lookup yields CDR1 MNHNS and CDR2 SASEGT. V was pared by 2 bases and J by 4 bases, with 11 bases between. CDR3 nucleotides: TGTGCCAGCAGTGAACCGACCCGGGTAGAGACCCAGTACTTC. Translation gives CASSEPTRVETQYF.

Note on this clonotype: Since a much larger clone is just one base distant, this may be a read error. This chain uses TRBV28 with TRBJ1-2; perhaps TRBD1 as D (5 bases). Germline CDR1 is MDHEN and CDR2 is SYDVKM. This CDR3 spans 14 amino acids. Trimming pared 5 bases from V and 7 bases from J, leaving 17 bases between. CDR3 nucleotide sequence: TGTGCCAGCAGTCTCCAATTTGGGGCCTGTGGCTACACCTTC. Translated: CASSLQFGACGYTF.

This clonotype was observed at least ten times. This chain uses TRBV6-5 with TRBJ2-7, with D perhaps matching TRBD1 (6 bases). V lost 7 bases and J lost 4, with 11 bases in between. Germline-derived CDR1 and CDR2 are MNHEY and SVGAGI. The CDR3 loop spans 12 amino acids. The CDR3, as DNA: TGTGCCAGCACTGGGGGCATGTACGAGCAGTACTTC. Translation gives CASTGGMYEQYF.

This clonotype was picked up one time. V usage is TRBV27 and J usage is TRBJ2-1; TRBD2 aligns across 13 bases. V gave up 2 bases and J gave up 8 bases; unmatched junction bases: 6. CDR1 is MNHEY and CDR2 is SMNVEV in the germline V gene (reference sequence). The CDR3 totals 16 residues. The CDR3, as DNA: TGTGCCAGCAGTTTAAGTCAACTAGCGGGAGGGTATGAGCAGTTCTTC. Translating it yields CASSLSQLAGGYEQFF.

This clonotype showed up just a few times. The genes are TRBV24-1 and TRBJ2-3, with D unresolved. Trimming shortened V by 0 bases and J by 0 bases, and 9 bases separated the two germline ends. The length of the CDR3 is 16 residues. The V gene's germline CDR1 is KGHDR and CDR2 SFDVKD. Here the CDR3 reads CATSDLTQSSTDTQYF. The CDR3 region has the DNA TGTGCCACCAGTGATTTGACTCAATCTAGCACAGATACGCAGTATTTT.

Of note for this clonotype: Since a much larger clone is just one base distant, this may be a read error. Because it lacks the conserved phenylalanine or tryptophan at the end, this CDR3 is likely a read error. The CDR3 sequence: CASSQDYSNQPQHY. CDR3 bases: TGCGCCAGCAGCCAAGACTATAGCAATCAGCCCCAGCATTAT. The rearrangement uses TRBV4-3 and TRBJ1-5; D is undetermined. The CDR3 has 14 residues. CDR1 and CDR2 (germline): LGHNA, YSLEER. The V gene lost 0 bases and the J gene lost 0 bases, with 3 bases spanning the gap.

This rearrangement joins TRBV11-1 to TRBJ2-5; D possibly corresponds to TRBD1 (6 bases). Per the germline V gene, CDR1 is SGHAT and CDR2 is FQDESV (reference sequence). This CDR3 is built from 14 residues. Trimming cost V 4 bases and J 3 bases, with 12 bases left between them. Here the CDR3 reads CASSSVRQEETQYF. The CDR3 nucleotides are TGTGCCAGCAGCTCCGTAAGACAGGAAGAGACCCAGTACTTC.

This clonotype has only a few counts. The rearrangement links TRBV4-1 to TRBJ2-7; D is possibly TRBD2 (6 bases). The CDR3 spans 15 residues. The V gene's germline CDR1 is MGHRA and CDR2 YSYEKL. V was pared by 3 bases and J by 12 bases, with 24 bases between. The CDR3 reads CASSQSMLSVADWYF. The CDR3 DNA follows: TGCGCCAGCAGCCAGTCAATGCTTTCGGTAGCGGACTGGTACTTC.

This clonotype was found many times. The V call is TRBV7-8, the J call TRBJ2-7, with 7 bases aligning to TRBD1. This CDR3 is 15 amino acids long. J gave up 4 bases and V 5 bases, and 11 bases lay outside the gene matches. Germline CDR1 and CDR2: SGHVS and FQNEAQ. CDR3 residues: CASSHRQGTAYEQYF. CDR3 in DNA: TGTGCCAGCAGCCATAGACAGGGTACGGCTTACGAGCAGTACTTC.

This clonotype has at least ten counts. The chain recombines TRBV7-8 with TRBJ2-5; D is unresolved. Germline V gene sequence: CDR1 SGHVS, CDR2 FQNEAQ. The CDR3 has 15 residues. The V end lost 4 bases, the J end lost 1 base, and 13 bases lay between the germline ends. The CDR3 here is CASSSPLLSQETQYF. The CDR3 nucleotides read TGTGCCAGCAGCTCGCCTCTCCTTTCCCAAGAGACCCAGTACTTC.

The chain employs TRBV14 and TRBJ2-1, with a possible D match to TRBD1 (7 bases). The CDR3 totals 15 residues. Deletions cut 0 bases from V and 8 bases from J, with 14 bases between. Germline V lookup: CDR1 SGHDN, CDR2 FVKESK. The CDR3 spells CASSQEYQGGDEQFF. CDR3 in DNA: TGTGCCAGCAGCCAAGAGTATCAGGGGGGCGATGAGCAGTTCTTC.

This clonotype was counted between two and nine times. J is TRBJ2-7 and V is TRBV27; D gene ambiguous. The CDR3 totals 11 residues. In germline, CDR1 is MNHEY, CDR2 SMNVEV (reference sequence). The germline V and J ends were trimmed by 8 bases and 7 bases, with 12 bases remaining between them. Written as DNA, the CDR3 is TGTGCCAGCCAAGGACCGAGGGAGCAGTACTTC. Amino acid sequence: CASQGPREQYF.

Here the CDR3 reads CASSLADNNGYTF. In DNA form, the CDR3 reads TGTGCCAGCAGCTTAGCAGACAACAATGGCTACACCTTC. The chain links TRBV13 to TRBJ1-2, with D unresolved. CDR1 is PRHDT and CDR2 is FYEKMQ in the germline V gene (reference sequence). V dropped 1 base and J dropped 6 bases, with 9 bases sitting between them. This CDR3 has 13 residues.

The rearrangement links TRBV6-2 or TRBV6-3 to TRBJ2-7; D remains ambiguous. Trimming left V 2 bases short and J 7 bases short, with 6 bases between. This CDR3 spans 11 amino acids. Germline V gives CDR1 MNHEY, CDR2 SVGEGT. The CDR3 nucleotides read TGTGCCAGCAGTTACCTGGGAGAGCAGTACTTC. Translated, it gives CASSYLGEQYF.

Only one count was recorded for this clonotype. The junction shows a germline mismatch at one end, possibly a read error. The chain has TRBV6-5 and TRBJ1-4, with D possibly being TRBD1 (6 bases). Germline loops: CDR1 MNHEY, CDR2 SVGAGI. The CDR3 consists of 15 residues. As DNA, the CDR3 is TGTGCCGGCAGTTACTCGCGACAGGTTAATGAAAAACTGTTTTTT. As protein: CAGSYSRQVNEKLFF.

On this clonotype itself: The final CDR3 position lacks the conserved phenylalanine or tryptophan, pointing to a likely read error. V and J are TRBV28 and TRBJ1-2; 8 positions agree with TRBD1. The CDR3 is 15 residues long. In germline, CDR1 is MDHEN, CDR2 SYDVKM. The V segment lost 7 bases and the J segment 0 bases; nucleotides outside the gene matches: 7. The CDR3 nucleotides are TGTGCCAGCAAAACACAGGGGGGAGCTAACTATGGCTACACCATC. Protein sequence: CASKTQGGANYGYTI.

Details on this clonotype: A much larger clone lies one base from this, so it may be a read error. The CDR3 does not close with the conserved phenylalanine or tryptophan, likely indicating a read error. CDR3 in amino acids: CASSRGQPEAFI. CDR3 nucleotide sequence: TGTGCCAGCAGTCGGGGTCAGCCTGAAGCTTTCATT. The chain carries TRBV6-1 and TRBJ1-1; no clear D gene. Germline CDR1 MNHNS, CDR2 SASEGT. Trimming shortened V by 5 bases and J by 6 bases, and 10 bases separated the two germline ends. The CDR3 is 12 amino acids.

Points on this clonotype: Relative to the germline gene, one junction end is altered; a read error may explain this. The chain joins TRBV20-1 to TRBJ2-7; 7 bases are a match to TRBD1. Germline CDR1 and CDR2: DFQATT and SNEGSKA (reference sequence). The CDR3 consists of 17 residues. CDR3 nucleotide sequence: TGCAGTGCTAGAGATATACGCCGGGACAGCTTATCCTACGAGCTGTACTTC. Translating gives CSARDIRRDSLSYELYF.

This clonotype occurred many times. The chain uses TRBV12-5 and TRBJ2-1; D gene uncertain. Germline V CDR1 and CDR2: LGHNT, FRNRAP. CDR3 length: 12 residues. V was trimmed by 5 bases and J by 9 bases, leaving 11 bases between them. The CDR3 sequence is CASGPWLGEQFF. CDR3 coding DNA: TGTGCTAGTGGTCCGTGGCTCGGTGAGCAGTTCTTC.

This clonotype has at least ten counts. DNA for the CDR3: TGCAGTGCCCCCCGAGGGACAAATCCAGATACGCAGTATTTT. Translated, it gives CSAPRGTNPDTQYF. V and J are TRBV20-1 and TRBJ2-3; D is perhaps TRBD1 (6 bases). The V gene's germline CDR1 is DFQATT and CDR2 SNEGSKA (reference sequence). V was cut by 6 bases and J by 4 bases, with 17 bases left in between. The CDR3 is 14 amino acids.

The V call is TRBV7-8, the J call TRBJ1-5, with unresolved D. Trimming shortened V by 5 bases and J by 0 bases, and 14 bases separated the two germline ends. Germline CDR1 SGHVS, CDR2 FQNEAQ. The CDR3 spans 16 residues. The CDR3 DNA follows: TGTGCCAGCAGCCTGACCCCGGGGTATAGCAATCAGCCCCAGCATTTT. It translates to CASSLTPGYSNQPQHF.

This clonotype was counted only a few times. The chain links TRBV3-1 to TRBJ2-2; no clear D gene. The V end was cut by 4 bases, the J end by 4 bases, with 10 bases between. This CDR3 region has 14 residues. Germline loops: CDR1 LGHDT, CDR2 YNNKEL (reference sequence). In DNA, the CDR3 is TGTGCCAGCAGCCCCCCTGATGTCACCGGGGAGCTGTTTTTT. Translating gives CASSPPDVTGELFF. Full variable domain (rest looked up from reference TRBV3-1 and TRBJ2-2): DTAVSQTPKYLVTQMGNDKSIKCEQNLGHDTMYWYKQDSKKFLKIMFSYNNKELIINETVPNRFSPKSPDKAHLNLHINSLELGDSAVYFCASSPPDVTGELFFGEGSRLTVL.